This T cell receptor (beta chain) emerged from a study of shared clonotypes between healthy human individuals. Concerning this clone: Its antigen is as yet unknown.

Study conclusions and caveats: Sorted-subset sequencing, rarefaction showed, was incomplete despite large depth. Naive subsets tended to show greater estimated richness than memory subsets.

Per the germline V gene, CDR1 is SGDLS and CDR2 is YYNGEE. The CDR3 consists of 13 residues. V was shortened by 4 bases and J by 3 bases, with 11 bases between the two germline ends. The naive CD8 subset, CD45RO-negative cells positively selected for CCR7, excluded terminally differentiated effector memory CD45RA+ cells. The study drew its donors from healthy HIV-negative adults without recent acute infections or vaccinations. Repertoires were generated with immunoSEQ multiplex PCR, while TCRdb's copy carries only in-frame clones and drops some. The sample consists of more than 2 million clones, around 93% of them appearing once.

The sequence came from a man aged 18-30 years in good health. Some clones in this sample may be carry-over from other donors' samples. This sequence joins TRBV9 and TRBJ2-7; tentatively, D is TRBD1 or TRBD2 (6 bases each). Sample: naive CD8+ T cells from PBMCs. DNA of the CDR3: TGTGCCAGCAGCAGGGGGGATAGCTACGAGCAGTACTTC. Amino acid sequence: CASSRGDSYEQYF.